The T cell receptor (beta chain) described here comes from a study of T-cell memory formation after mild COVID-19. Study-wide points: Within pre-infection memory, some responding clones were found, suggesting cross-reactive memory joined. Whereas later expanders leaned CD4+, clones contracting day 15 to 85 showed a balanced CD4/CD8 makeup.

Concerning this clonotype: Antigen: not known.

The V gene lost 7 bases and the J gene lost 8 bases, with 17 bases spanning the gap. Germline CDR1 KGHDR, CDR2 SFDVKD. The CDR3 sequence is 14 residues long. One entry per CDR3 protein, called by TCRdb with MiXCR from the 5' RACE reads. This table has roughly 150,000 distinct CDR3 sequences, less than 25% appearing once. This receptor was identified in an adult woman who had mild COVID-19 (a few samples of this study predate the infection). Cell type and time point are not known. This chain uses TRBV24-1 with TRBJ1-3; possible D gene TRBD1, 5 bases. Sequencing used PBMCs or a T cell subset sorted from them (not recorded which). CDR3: CATRAYLQGDTIYF. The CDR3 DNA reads TGTGCCACCAGGGCTTATCTCCAGGGAGACACCATATATTTT.